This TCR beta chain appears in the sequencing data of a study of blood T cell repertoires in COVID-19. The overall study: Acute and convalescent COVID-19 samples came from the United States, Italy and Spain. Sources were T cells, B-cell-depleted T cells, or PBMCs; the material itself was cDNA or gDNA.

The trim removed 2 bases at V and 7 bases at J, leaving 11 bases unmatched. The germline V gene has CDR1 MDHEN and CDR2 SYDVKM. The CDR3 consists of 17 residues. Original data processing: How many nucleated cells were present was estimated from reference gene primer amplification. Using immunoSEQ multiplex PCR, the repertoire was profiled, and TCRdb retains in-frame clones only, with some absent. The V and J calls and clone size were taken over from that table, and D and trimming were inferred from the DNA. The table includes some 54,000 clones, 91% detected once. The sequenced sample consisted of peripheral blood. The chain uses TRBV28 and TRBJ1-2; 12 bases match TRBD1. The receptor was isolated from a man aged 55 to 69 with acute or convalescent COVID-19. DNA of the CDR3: TGTGCCAGCAGTTTAATTCCGGGACAGGGGGCGCGGGGTGGCTACACCTTC. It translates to CASSLIPGQGARGGYTF.